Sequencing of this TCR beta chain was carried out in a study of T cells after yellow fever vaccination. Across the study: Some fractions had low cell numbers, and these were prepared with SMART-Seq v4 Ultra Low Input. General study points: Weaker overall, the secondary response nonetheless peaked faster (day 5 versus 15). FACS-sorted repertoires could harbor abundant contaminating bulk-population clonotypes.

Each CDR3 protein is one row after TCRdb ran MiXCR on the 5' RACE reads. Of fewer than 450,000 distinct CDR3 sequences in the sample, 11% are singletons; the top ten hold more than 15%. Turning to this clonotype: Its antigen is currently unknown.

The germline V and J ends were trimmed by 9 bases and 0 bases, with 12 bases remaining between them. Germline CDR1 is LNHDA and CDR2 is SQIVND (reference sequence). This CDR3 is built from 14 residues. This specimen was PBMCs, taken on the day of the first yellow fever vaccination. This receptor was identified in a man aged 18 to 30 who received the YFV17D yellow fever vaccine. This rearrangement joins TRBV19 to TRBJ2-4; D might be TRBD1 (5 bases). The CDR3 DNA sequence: TGTGCCAGCCGCGACAGACTAGCCAAAAACATTCAGTACTTC. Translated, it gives CASRDRLAKNIQYF.